The sequence of this T cell receptor beta chain was determined in a study of blood T cell repertoires in COVID-19. Original analysis: Estimation of nucleated cell counts relied on the amplification of reference gene primers. Assay used: immunoSEQ multiplex PCR; TCRdb lists only in-frame clones, some missing. That table gives V, J and clone size, and the DNA gave D and trimming. The sample has 200,000 to 300,000 clones, 91% seen once. The CDR3 consists of 17 residues. Germline lookup yields CDR1 SGHRS and CDR2 YFSETQ. V gave up 2 bases and J gave up 3 bases; unmatched junction bases: 3. Sequencing input: peripheral blood. This chain uses TRBV5-1 with TRBJ2-6, with TRBD1 matching over 12 bases. The TCR comes from a person in their late teens or twenties with COVID-19, enrolled during active disease. The CDR3 here is CASSFGTGGSGANVLTF. CDR3 nucleotide sequence: TGCGCCAGCAGCTTTGGGACAGGGGGCAGTGGGGCCAACGTCCTGACTTTC.